The TCR beta chain described here comes from a study of blood T cell repertoires in COVID-19. The ends lost 5 bases at V and 1 base at J; junction bases unmatched: 22. The CDR3 has 20 residues. Germline-derived CDR1 and CDR2 are MNHEY and SMNVEV (reference sequence). The data were produced by immunoSEQ multiplex PCR, yet TCRdb's version contains in-frame clones alone and is incomplete. The sample consists of about 220,000 clones, about 80% of them appearing once. The sequencing sample was made of peripheral blood. The receptor was derived from an older woman with acute or convalescent COVID-19. This chain connects TRBV27 to TRBJ1-1, with 7 bases that match TRBD1. The CDR3 DNA reads TGTGCCAGCAGTCAATCGGGACAGCTTGGGGCTTTAAGAGAGAACACTGAAGCTTTCTTT. Translation gives CASSQSGQLGALRENTEAFF.